This T cell receptor beta chain was profiled in a study of blood T cell repertoires in COVID-19. Trimming removed 3 bases from V and 5 bases from J, with 4 bases in between. Germline V gives CDR1 SGHAT, CDR2 FQNNGV. This CDR3 contains 11 residues. Data came from immunoSEQ multiplex PCR; TCRdb stores just in-frame clones and leaves some out. Here the sample spans almost 200,000 clones, around four fifths being singletons. On this clone itself: The same CDR3 arises from other DNA sequences in this sample as well.

Seattle's enrolled individuals joined amid active infection and were then monitored longitudinally. Specimen: peripheral blood. The TCR was taken from a man between 60 and 70 years old with COVID-19, enrolled during active disease. V gene TRBV11-2 combines with J gene TRBJ1-1, with unresolved D. For the CDR3, the DNA is TGTGCCAGCAGCTTGAGGACTGAAGCTTTCTTT. As protein: CASSLRTEAFF.